Below, 16 T cell receptor beta chains from the same sample are listed, as sequenced in a study of T cells after yellow fever vaccination. TCRdb processed the 5' RACE reads anew with MiXCR; each CDR3 protein has one entry. The sample lists 620,000 or so distinct CDR3 sequences; roughly a sixth were seen once. The starting material was PBMCs, obtained 4 to 6 days after the first yellow fever vaccination. These receptors all come from a man in his late teens or twenties who received the YFV17D yellow fever vaccine.

In this sample, this clonotype turned up a few times. The chain couples TRBV20-1 to TRBJ1-3, with TRBD1 as a possible D gene (5 bases). The germline gives CDR1 DFQATT, CDR2 SNEGSKA (reference sequence). Deletions cut 5 bases from V and 2 bases from J, with 19 bases between. This CDR3 comprises 16 residues. The CDR3 nucleotides read TGCAGTGCTGCCGGGGGAACGAGGGGTACTGGAAACACCATATATTTT. It codes for CSAAGGTRGTGNTIYF.

This chain connects TRBV18 to TRBJ2-7; D call uncertain. This CDR3 has 14 residues. Trimming removed 3 bases from V and 2 bases from J, with 11 bases in between. Germline values: CDR1 KGHSH, CDR2 LQKENI. The CDR3 sequence: CASSPPLTPYEQYF. CDR3 DNA sequence: TGTGCCAGCTCACCGCCTTTGACTCCCTACGAGCAGTACTTC.

CDR3 nucleotides: TGCAGCGTTAGTACAGGTCAGCCTGAAGCTTTCTTT. It is translated as CSVSTGQPEAFF. The V and J genes are TRBV29-1 and TRBJ1-1; D is perhaps TRBD1 (5 bases). This CDR3 region has 12 residues. V was clipped by 5 bases and J by 6 bases, with 13 bases between them. The germline V gene encodes CDR1 SQVTM and CDR2 ANQGSEA.

The chain employs TRBV19 and TRBJ1-1, with D perhaps matching TRBD1 (5 bases). The CDR3 extends over 13 amino acids. The V and J ends lost 5 bases and 7 bases respectively, with 14 bases between them. Germline V gives CDR1 LNHDA, CDR2 SQIVND (reference sequence). The CDR3 region is CASSFPQGREAFF. CDR3 bases: TGTGCCAGTAGTTTCCCGCAGGGCCGTGAAGCTTTCTTT.

There are a few counts of this clonotype. The chain employs TRBV25-1 and TRBJ2-3, with 11 positions matching TRBD2. The V segment lost 3 bases and the J segment 4 bases; nucleotides outside the gene matches: 0. This CDR3 region has 14 residues. Per germline, CDR1 MGHDK and CDR2 SYGVNS. CDR3 DNA sequence: TGTGCCAGCAGTGAGACTAGCGGGGCAGATACGCAGTATTTT. Protein sequence: CASSETSGADTQYF.

This clonotype was seen a handful of times. This chain uses TRBV3-1 with TRBJ1-1, with D possibly TRBD1 on 5 matching bases. This CDR3 is built from 15 residues. V was cut by 3 bases and J by 6 bases, with 17 bases left in between. Germline CDR1 is LGHDT and CDR2 is YNNKEL (reference sequence). The CDR3 sequence is CASSHPAGITSEAFF. DNA of the CDR3: TGTGCCAGCAGCCACCCGGCAGGGATTACCTCTGAAGCTTTCTTT. Looking up the rest from reference TRBV3-1 and TRBJ1-1 gives the full variable domain: DTAVSQTPKYLVTQMGNDKSIKCEQNLGHDTMYWYKQDSKKFLKIMFSYNNKELIINETVPNRFSPKSPDKAHLNLHINSLELGDSAVYFCASSHPAGITSEAFFGQGTRLTVV.

This sequence joins TRBV20-1 and TRBJ2-3; unclear D gene. The germline V gene encodes CDR1 DFQATT and CDR2 SNEGSKA (reference sequence). V was trimmed by 6 bases and J by 3 bases, leaving 19 bases between them. The CDR3 is 15 amino acids. CDR3 bases: TGCAGTGCGTCCGGGTCCAACTTTGGGACAGATACGCAGTATTTT. Encoded protein: CSASGSNFGTDTQYF.

The chain uses TRBV3-1 and TRBJ1-1; D call uncertain. Germline V gene lookup returns CDR1 LGHDT and CDR2 YNNKEL (reference sequence). The V end was cut by 0 bases, the J end by 1 base, with 6 bases between. The CDR3 is made up of 14 amino acids. CDR3 protein: CASSQEPENTEAFF. Here the CDR3 DNA reads TGTGCCAGCAGCCAAGAGCCCGAGAACACTGAAGCTTTCTTT.

The chain uses TRBV7-2 and TRBJ2-1, with 13 bases identical to TRBD2. This CDR3 is 14 amino acids long. Germline CDR1 is SGHTA and CDR2 is FQGNSA. The junction had 3 bases not matched to a gene; V was cut back by 5 bases and J by 8 bases. The CDR3 is CASSRTSGGYEQFF. In nucleotides, the CDR3 is TGTGCCAGCAGCCGGACTAGCGGGGGTTATGAGCAGTTCTTC.

The rearrangement joins TRBV12-3 or TRBV12-4 to TRBJ1-2; D is perhaps TRBD1 (5 bases). This CDR3 is built from 17 residues. Deletions cut 4 bases from V and 8 bases from J, with 26 bases between. The CDR3 DNA reads as TGTGCCAGCAGTTCCTCAAAGAAAAAGGGGTCGGTAAAGGGCTACACCTTC. Translating gives CASSSSKKKGSVKGYTF.

The genes are TRBV20-1 and TRBJ2-1, with 8 bases aligning to TRBD2. The V and J ends lost 3 bases and 11 bases, in that order; junction bases with no gene match: 9. The CDR3 has 13 amino acids. Germline loops: CDR1 DFQATT, CDR2 SNEGSKA (reference sequence). CDR3 region: CSASGGGTSKQFF. The CDR3 DNA is TGCAGTGCTAGCGGGGGGGGAACCTCAAAGCAGTTCTTC.

The V gene is TRBV4-1, the J gene TRBJ1-1; perhaps TRBD1 as D (6 bases). Between the trimmed V and J ends, which lost 5 bases and 8 bases, there was a span of 15 bases. CDR1 is MGHRA and CDR2 is YSYEKL in the germline V gene. This CDR3 contains 13 residues. The CDR3 nucleotides read TGCGCCAGCAGCGACTTAGGGGGTCAGGAAGCTTTCTTT. Encoded protein: CASSDLGGQEAFF.

This sequence joins TRBV4-2 and TRBJ1-2; D remains ambiguous. The germline CDR1 and CDR2 sequences are LGHNA and YNFKEQ. V shed 0 bases and J shed 4 bases, with 15 bases lying between them. The CDR3 totals 16 residues. In nucleotides, the CDR3 is TGTGCCAGCAGCCAAGATCGGGCAGTGGAGGGCTATGGCTACACCTTC. This translates into CASSQDRAVEGYGYTF.

The rearrangement links TRBV19 to TRBJ2-5; 14 bases align to TRBD2. Germline V gene lookup returns CDR1 LNHDA and CDR2 SQIVND (reference sequence). This CDR3 has 17 residues. V was clipped by 3 bases and J by 5 bases; unmatched bases: 8. The CDR3 reads CASSMTSGGAEVETQYF. The CDR3 DNA follows: TGTGCCAGTAGTATGACTAGCGGGGGGGCCGAGGTCGAGACCCAGTACTTC.

In its sample, this clonotype was seen many times. The rearrangement links TRBV6-2 or TRBV6-3 to TRBJ1-6; unclear D gene. V lost 10 bases and J lost 10, with 11 bases in between. Germline lookup yields CDR1 MNHEY and CDR2 SVGEGT. The CDR3 has 11 residues. DNA for the CDR3: TGTGCCATCGGAGCAGAGTCACCCCTCCACTTT. It translates to CAIGAESPLHF.

This clonotype appeared a few times. The CDR3 DNA is TGTGCCATCCGACTAGACAACACAGATACGCAGTATTTT. Translation gives CAIRLDNTDTQYF. This chain links TRBV10-3 with TRBJ2-3, with D possibly being TRBD2 (6 bases). Germline assignment: CDR1 ENHRY and CDR2 SYGVKD. The CDR3 covers 13 residues. Between the trimmed V and J ends, which lost 8 bases and 2 bases, there was a span of 11 bases.